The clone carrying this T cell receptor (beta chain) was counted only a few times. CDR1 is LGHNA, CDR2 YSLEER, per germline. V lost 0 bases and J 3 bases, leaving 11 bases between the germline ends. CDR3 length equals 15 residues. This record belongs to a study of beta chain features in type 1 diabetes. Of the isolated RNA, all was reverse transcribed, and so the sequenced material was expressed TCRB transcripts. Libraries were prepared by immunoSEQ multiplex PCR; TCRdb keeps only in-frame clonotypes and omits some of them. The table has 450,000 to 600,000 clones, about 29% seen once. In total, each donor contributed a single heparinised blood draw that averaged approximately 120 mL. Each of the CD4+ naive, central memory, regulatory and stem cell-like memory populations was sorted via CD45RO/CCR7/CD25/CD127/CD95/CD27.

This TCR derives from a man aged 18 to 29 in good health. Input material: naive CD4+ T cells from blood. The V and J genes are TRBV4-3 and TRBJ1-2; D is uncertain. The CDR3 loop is CASSQDRRADYGYTF. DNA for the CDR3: TGCGCCAGCAGCCAAGATCGTCGAGCCGACTATGGCTACACCTTC.